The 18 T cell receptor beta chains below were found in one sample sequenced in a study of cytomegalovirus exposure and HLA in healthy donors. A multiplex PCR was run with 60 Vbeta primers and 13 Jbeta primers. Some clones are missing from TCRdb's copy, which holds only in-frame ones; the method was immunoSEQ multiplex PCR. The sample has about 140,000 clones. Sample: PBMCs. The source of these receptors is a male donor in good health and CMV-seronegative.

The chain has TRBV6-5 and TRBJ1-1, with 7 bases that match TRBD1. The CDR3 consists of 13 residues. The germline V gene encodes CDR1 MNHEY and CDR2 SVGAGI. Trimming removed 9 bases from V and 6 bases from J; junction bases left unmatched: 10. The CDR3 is CASNTDDRAEAFF. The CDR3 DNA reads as TGTGCCAGTAACACCGACGACAGGGCTGAAGCTTTCTTT.

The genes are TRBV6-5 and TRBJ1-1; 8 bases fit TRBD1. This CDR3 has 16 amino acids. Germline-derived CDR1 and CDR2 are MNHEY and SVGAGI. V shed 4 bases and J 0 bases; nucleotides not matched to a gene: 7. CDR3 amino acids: CASSLTRGRMNTEAFF. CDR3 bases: TGTGCCAGCAGTTTGACCAGGGGGCGTATGAACACTGAAGCTTTCTTT.

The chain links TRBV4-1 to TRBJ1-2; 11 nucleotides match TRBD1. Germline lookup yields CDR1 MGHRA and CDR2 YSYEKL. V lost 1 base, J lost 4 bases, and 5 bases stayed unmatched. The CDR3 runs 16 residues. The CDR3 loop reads CASSQAGQGVVYGYTF. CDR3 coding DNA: TGCGCCAGCAGCCAAGCGGGACAGGGGGTTGTCTATGGCTACACCTTC.

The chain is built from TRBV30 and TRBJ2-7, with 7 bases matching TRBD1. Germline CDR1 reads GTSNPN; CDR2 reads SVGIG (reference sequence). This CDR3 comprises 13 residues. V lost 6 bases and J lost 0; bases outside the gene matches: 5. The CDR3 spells CACSGTASYEQYF. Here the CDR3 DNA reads TGTGCCTGCTCCGGGACAGCCTCCTACGAGCAGTACTTC.

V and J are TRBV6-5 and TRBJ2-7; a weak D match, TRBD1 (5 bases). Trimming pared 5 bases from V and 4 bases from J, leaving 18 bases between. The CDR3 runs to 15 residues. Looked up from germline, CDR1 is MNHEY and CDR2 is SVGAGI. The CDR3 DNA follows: TGTGCCAGCAGTACCCCAGGGTCCAGTCAGTACGAGCAGTACTTC. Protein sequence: CASSTPGSSQYEQYF.

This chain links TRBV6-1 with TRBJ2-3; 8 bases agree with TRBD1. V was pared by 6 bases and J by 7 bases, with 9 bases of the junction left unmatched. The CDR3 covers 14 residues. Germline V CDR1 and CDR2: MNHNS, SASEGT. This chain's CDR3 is CASRVTGGLNTQYF. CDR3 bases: TGTGCCAGCAGGGTCACAGGGGGTTTGAATACGCAGTATTTT.

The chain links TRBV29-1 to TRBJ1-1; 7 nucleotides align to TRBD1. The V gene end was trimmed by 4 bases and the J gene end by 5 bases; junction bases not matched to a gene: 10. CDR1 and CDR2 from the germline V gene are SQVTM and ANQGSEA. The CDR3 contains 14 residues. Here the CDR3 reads CSVVLLTGRTEAFF. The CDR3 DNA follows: TGCAGCGTTGTTCTATTGACAGGGAGAACTGAAGCTTTCTTT.

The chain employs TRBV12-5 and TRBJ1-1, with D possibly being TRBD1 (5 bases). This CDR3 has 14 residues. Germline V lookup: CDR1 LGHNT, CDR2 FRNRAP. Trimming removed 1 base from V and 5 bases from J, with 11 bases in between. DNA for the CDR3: TGTGCTAGTGGTTTGGGGCAGGGAGGGACTGAAGCTTTCTTT. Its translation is CASGLGQGGTEAFF.

CDR3 amino acids: CASSPAAGNKDNEQFF. The CDR3 DNA sequence: TGCGCCAGCAGCCCCGCTGCGGGAAATAAAGACAATGAGCAGTTCTTC. The chain uses TRBV5-1 and TRBJ2-1; D possibly corresponds to TRBD2 (6 bases). The germline CDR1 and CDR2 sequences are SGHRS and YFSETQ. Trimming took 4 bases from V and 5 from J, leaving 19 bases between them. CDR3 length equals 16 residues.

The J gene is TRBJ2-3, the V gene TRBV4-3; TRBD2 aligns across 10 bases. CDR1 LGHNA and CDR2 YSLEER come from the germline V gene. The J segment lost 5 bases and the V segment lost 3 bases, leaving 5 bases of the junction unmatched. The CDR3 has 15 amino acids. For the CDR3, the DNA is TGCGCCAGCAGCCACAGCGGGGGGGCTCAAGATACGCAGTATTTT. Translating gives CASSHSGGAQDTQYF.

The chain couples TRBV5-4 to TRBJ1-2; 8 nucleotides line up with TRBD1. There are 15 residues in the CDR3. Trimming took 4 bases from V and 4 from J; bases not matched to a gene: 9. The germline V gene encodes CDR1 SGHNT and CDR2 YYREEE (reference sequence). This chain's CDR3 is CASSLDRDRSYGYTF. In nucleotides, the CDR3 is TGTGCCAGCAGCCTCGACCGGGACAGGTCCTATGGCTACACCTTC.

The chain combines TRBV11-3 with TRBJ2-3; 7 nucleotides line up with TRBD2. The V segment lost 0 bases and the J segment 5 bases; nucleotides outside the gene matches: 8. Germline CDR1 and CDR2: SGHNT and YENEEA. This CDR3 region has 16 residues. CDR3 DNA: TGTGCCAGCAGCTTAGATGGCGCTAGCGGAAGAGATACGCAGTATTTT. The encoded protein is CASSLDGASGRDTQYF.

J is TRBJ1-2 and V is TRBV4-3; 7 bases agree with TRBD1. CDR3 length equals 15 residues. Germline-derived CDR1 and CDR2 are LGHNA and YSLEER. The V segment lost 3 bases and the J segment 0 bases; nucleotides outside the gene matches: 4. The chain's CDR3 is CASSQYRGPNYGYTF. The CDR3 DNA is TGCGCCAGCAGCCAGTACAGGGGCCCTAACTATGGCTACACCTTC.

The CDR3 DNA reads TGTGCCAGCTCACCTTTTACACAGAACACTGAAGCTTTCTTT. The encoded protein is CASSPFTQNTEAFF. The chain employs TRBV18 and TRBJ1-1; D call uncertain. The V end lost 3 bases, the J end lost 1 base, and 9 bases lay between the germline ends. The CDR3 has 14 amino acids. CDR1 KGHSH and CDR2 LQKENI come from the germline V gene.

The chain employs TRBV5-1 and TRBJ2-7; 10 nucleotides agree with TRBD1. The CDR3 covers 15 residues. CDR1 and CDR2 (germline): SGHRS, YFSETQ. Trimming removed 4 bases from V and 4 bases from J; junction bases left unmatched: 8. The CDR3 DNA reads TGCGCCAGCAGCGAACCGACAGGGGGCGGATACGAGCAGTACTTC. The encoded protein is CASSEPTGGGYEQYF.

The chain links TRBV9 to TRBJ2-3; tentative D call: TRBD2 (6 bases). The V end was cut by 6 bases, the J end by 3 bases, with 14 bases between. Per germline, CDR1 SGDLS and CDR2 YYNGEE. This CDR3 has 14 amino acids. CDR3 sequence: CASTVGGGTDTQYF. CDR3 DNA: TGTGCCAGCACCGTGGGGGGAGGTACAGATACGCAGTATTTT.

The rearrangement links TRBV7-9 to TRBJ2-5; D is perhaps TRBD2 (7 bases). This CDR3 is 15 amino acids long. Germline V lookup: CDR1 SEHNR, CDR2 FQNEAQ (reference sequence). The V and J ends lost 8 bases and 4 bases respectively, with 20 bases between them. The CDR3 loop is CASLGGGAGRETQYF. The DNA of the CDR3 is TGTGCCAGCCTAGGGGGGGGAGCCGGGCGAGAGACCCAGTACTTC.

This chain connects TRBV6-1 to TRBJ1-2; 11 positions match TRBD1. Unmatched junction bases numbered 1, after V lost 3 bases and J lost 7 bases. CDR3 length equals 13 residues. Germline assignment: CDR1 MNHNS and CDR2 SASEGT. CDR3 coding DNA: TGTGCCAGCAGTGAGGGGACAGGGGGTGGCTACACCTTC. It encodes CASSEGTGGGYTF.